The 12 T cell receptor beta chains given below trace back to one sample, sequenced in a study of regulatory T cells in long-lasting Graves disease. Time point specified: newly diagnosed GD, antithyroid drugs for less than 3 months. The TCR library was prepared using RNA isolated from PBMCs. Through Arm-PCR of CDR3 regions and iRepertoire HTBI primers, TCR beta libraries were built. In TCRdb, the multiplex PCR reads were re-called with MiXCR into one record per CDR3 protein. The sample consists of 520,000 or so distinct CDR3 sequences, 12% of them appearing once. Separately, the same data were catalogued under a study of T cells in Graves' hyperthyroidism and ophthalmopathy.

The sequencing used peripheral blood mononuclear cells (PBMCs), collected at new diagnosis, from a patient treated with antithyroid drugs. The receptor set was obtained from a woman in her 30s with Graves disease.

A remark on this clonotype: A far larger clone lies a single base away; this is likely a read error. This rearrangement joins TRBV9 to TRBJ1-5; 8 bases line up with TRBD1. The CDR3 spans 15 residues. Looked up from germline, CDR1 is SGDLS and CDR2 is YYNGEE. Unmatched junction bases numbered 6, after V lost 2 bases and J lost 5 bases. CDR3 nucleotides: TGTGCCAGCAGCGTGGACAGGGTGCGTGATCAGCCCCAGCATTTT. It codes for CASSVDRVRDQPQHF.

This clonotype appeared many times. This chain links TRBV20-1 with TRBJ1-1, with a possible D match to TRBD1 (6 bases). Trimming removed 0 bases at V and 3 bases at J, with 14 bases between. Germline lookup yields CDR1 DFQATT and CDR2 SNEGSKA (reference sequence). This CDR3 has 15 amino acids. Here the CDR3 reads CSAREGAGVYTEAFF. The CDR3 nucleotides are TGCAGTGCTAGAGAGGGGGCAGGGGTGTACACTGAAGCTTTCTTT.

This clonotype was detected ten times or more. The V call is TRBV5-5, the J call TRBJ1-5; D is undetermined. V lost 1 base to trimming and J lost 0 bases, with 11 bases between them. Germline values: CDR1 SGHKS, CDR2 YYEKEE (reference sequence). The CDR3 is 16 residues long. The CDR3 loop reads CASSLFSSLSNQPQHF. DNA for the CDR3: TGTGCCAGCAGCTTGTTCTCAAGCCTTAGCAATCAGCCCCAGCATTTT.

CDR3 sequence: CASSLVWGASGANVLTF. The CDR3 DNA sequence: TGTGCCAGCAGCTTAGTGTGGGGAGCCTCTGGGGCCAACGTCCTGACTTTC. The chain couples TRBV7-8 to TRBJ2-6, with D perhaps TRBD2 (5 bases). With 1 base removed from V and 0 bases from J, the gap between germline ends came to 10 bases. CDR3 length: 17 residues. CDR1 and CDR2 (germline): SGHVS, FQNEAQ.

The chain has TRBV7-9 and TRBJ2-2; D is unresolved. This CDR3 is 13 amino acids long. V was trimmed by 5 bases and J by 7 bases, leaving 11 bases between them. Germline assignment: CDR1 SEHNR and CDR2 FQNEAQ (reference sequence). CDR3 residues: CASSGLRNGELFF. The CDR3 region has the DNA TGTGCCAGCAGCGGGCTGCGAAACGGGGAGCTGTTTTTT. The full variable domain, completed using reference TRBV7-9 and TRBJ2-2, is DTGVSQNPRHKITKRGQNVTFRCDPISEHNRLYWYRQTLGQGPEFLTYFQNEAQLEKSRLLSDRFSAERPKGSFSTLEIQRTEQGDSAMYLCASSGLRNGELFFGEGSRLTVL.

The sample holds a few counts of this clonotype. The V gene is TRBV7-9, the J gene TRBJ1-2; D unresolved. The ends were cut back, 0 bases at V and 7 bases at J, with 18 bases in the middle. There are 16 residues in the CDR3. Germline CDR1 is SEHNR and CDR2 is FQNEAQ (reference sequence). The CDR3 sequence is CASSLAIQETVGGYTF. The CDR3 DNA follows: TGTGCCAGCAGCTTAGCGATACAAGAGACCGTGGGTGGCTACACCTTC. The full variable domain, its missing parts supplied by reference TRBV7-9 and TRBJ1-2, is DTGVSQNPRHKITKRGQNVTFRCDPISEHNRLYWYRQTLGQGPEFLTYFQNEAQLEKSRLLSDRFSAERPKGSFSTLEIQRTEQGDSAMYLCASSLAIQETVGGYTFGSGTRLTVV.

This clonotype was seen at least ten times. This rearrangement joins TRBV6-1 to TRBJ2-5; 9 positions agree with TRBD2. The CDR3 covers 18 residues. The junction had 13 bases not matched to a gene; V was cut back by 3 bases and J by 2 bases. From germline, CDR1 is MNHNS and CDR2 SASEGT. The CDR3 DNA reads TGTGCCAGCAGTGACTACTTTGTTCAAGCGGGAGGACAAGAGACCCAGTACTTC. As protein: CASSDYFVQAGGQETQYF.

This clonotype occurred a few times. The chain joins TRBV19 to TRBJ1-5; 8 bases align to TRBD1. V trimming: 7 bases; J trimming: 7 bases; junction bases outside the gene matches: 9. The CDR3 is made up of 14 amino acids. Germline V gene data show CDR1 as LNHDA and CDR2 as SQIVND (reference sequence). This CDR3 is CASTGQGWGQPQHF. The CDR3 bases are TGTGCCAGTACCGGACAGGGTTGGGGACAGCCCCAGCATTTT.

This clonotype was counted many times. The J gene is TRBJ2-2, the V gene TRBV7-8; D gene ambiguous. Germline values: CDR1 SGHVS, CDR2 FQNEAQ. Trimming removed 2 bases from V and 1 base from J, with 17 bases in between. CDR3 size: 18 residues. CDR3 coding DNA: TGTGCCAGCAGCTTAAGGGTGGTGGCCTCCCTGAACACCGGGGAGCTGTTTTTT. It codes for CASSLRVVASLNTGELFF.

This chain links TRBV4-1 with TRBJ1-2; TRBD1 might be the D (6 bases). V lost 5 bases and J 0 bases, leaving 13 bases between the germline ends. This CDR3 has 15 residues. Germline CDR1 MGHRA, CDR2 YSYEKL. The CDR3, as DNA: TGCGCCAGCAGCTTAGGAGGGACATCTAACTATGGCTACACCTTC. This translates into CASSLGGTSNYGYTF.

This clonotype showed up just a few times. The V gene is TRBV30, the J gene TRBJ1-1, with D perhaps TRBD1 (5 bases). The CDR3 length is 13 residues. Germline CDR1 reads GTSNPN; CDR2 reads SVGIG (reference sequence). V lost 3 bases to trimming and J lost 0 bases, with 8 bases between them. CDR3 coding DNA: TGTGCCTGGAGCTCACAGGTGAACACTGAAGCTTTCTTT. Protein product: CAWSSQVNTEAFF.

This chain joins TRBV6-9 and TRBJ2-2; D is uncertain. Per the germline V gene, CDR1 is MNHGY and CDR2 is SVAAGI. CDR3 length: 16 amino acids. The V end was cut by 3 bases, the J end by 4 bases, with 15 bases between. CDR3 in amino acids: CASSYPRLRSTGELFF. DNA for the CDR3: TGTGCCAGCAGTTACCCGAGGCTCCGAAGCACCGGGGAGCTGTTTTTT.